The 15 T cell receptor beta chains listed next were all sequenced from one sample in a study of PD-1 blockade in classical Hodgkin lymphoma. Each of the patients experienced relapse following autologous stem cell transplantation, and their brentuximab vedotin exposure differed. Profiling relied on immunoSEQ multiplex PCR, and the TCRdb table lists in-frame clones only, not all of them. There are about 100,000 clones in the sample; approximately 90% occur only once, and around 7% lies in the top ten. The input for sequencing was peripheral blood mononuclear cells (PBMCs), taken before the second cycle of nivolumab. All receptors derive from a human donor with classical Hodgkin lymphoma.

The chain employs TRBV19 and TRBJ2-2; no clear D. The CDR3 runs 13 residues. Germline CDR1 and CDR2: LNHDA and SQIVND (reference sequence). The ends were cut back, 7 bases at V and 2 bases at J, with 8 bases in the middle. The chain's CDR3 is CASTSKNTGELFF. The CDR3 DNA sequence: TGTGCCAGTACGTCTAAAAACACCGGGGAGCTGTTTTTT.

The chain carries TRBV7-9 and TRBJ1-5, with D unclear. The CDR3 length is 17 residues. The V end lost 3 bases, the J end lost 2 bases, and 17 bases lay between the germline ends. Germline assignment: CDR1 SEHNR and CDR2 FQNEAQ (reference sequence). CDR3 loop: CASSLKGIGGGNQPQHF. In DNA form, the CDR3 reads TGTGCCAGCAGCTTGAAGGGTATCGGTGGTGGCAATCAGCCCCAGCATTTT.

V and J are TRBV7-9 and TRBJ2-3; D remains unclear. Trimming took off 6 bases at V and 4 bases at J, with 17 bases between the two ends. The germline gives CDR1 SEHNR, CDR2 FQNEAQ (reference sequence). The length of the CDR3 is 15 residues. Here the CDR3 DNA reads TGTGCCAGCAGTCCAACGTTAGGCTTCGCAGATACGCAGTATTTT. Translation: CASSPTLGFADTQYF.

The J gene is TRBJ2-7, the V gene TRBV28; D gene uncertain. The V end was cut by 5 bases, the J end by 4 bases, with 9 bases between. The CDR3 has 12 residues. Germline V gene data show CDR1 as MDHEN and CDR2 as SYDVKM. CDR3: CASSPTLYEQYF. The DNA for the CDR3 is TGTGCCAGCAGTCCTACTCTATACGAGCAGTACTTC.

This clone was seen just once. The chain recombines TRBV28 with TRBJ1-5, with D perhaps matching TRBD1 (6 bases). V dropped 4 bases and J dropped 5 bases, with 24 bases sitting between them. The CDR3 sequence is 18 residues long. CDR1 MDHEN and CDR2 SYDVKM come from the germline V gene. The CDR3 loop is CASSSPRTTGKWDQPQHF. CDR3 sequence (DNA): TGTGCCAGCAGTTCCCCCCGAACTACAGGGAAGTGGGATCAGCCCCAGCATTTT. Full variable domain (outside the CDR3, taken from reference TRBV28 and TRBJ1-5): DVKVTQSSRYLVKRTGEKVFLECVQDMDHENMFWYRQDPGLGLRLIYFSYDVKMKEKGDIPEGYSVSREKKERFSLILESASTNQTSMYLCASSSPRTTGKWDQPQHFGDGTRLSIL.

The chain is built from TRBV5-1 and TRBJ2-3; possibly TRBD1 or TRBD2 for D (7 bases each). Germline CDR1 is SGHRS and CDR2 is YFSETQ. CDR3 length equals 15 residues. V lost 0 bases, J lost 4 bases, and 12 bases lay in between. The CDR3 DNA is TGCGCCAGCAGCTTGGTTCCAGGGGGGGCAGATACGCAGTATTTT. This codes for CASSLVPGGADTQYF.

Only a few counts were recorded for this clone. V usage is TRBV30 and J usage is TRBJ1-6; possibly TRBD1 for D (5 bases). The germline V and J ends were trimmed by 1 base and 8 bases, with 9 bases remaining between them. Per the germline V gene, CDR1 is GTSNPN and CDR2 is SVGIG (reference sequence). This CDR3 is 13 amino acids long. CDR3 amino acids: CAWSGGEDSPLHF. CDR3 sequence (DNA): TGTGCCTGGAGTGGAGGGGAGGATTCACCCCTCCACTTT.

This clone was detected only a few times. The V and J genes are TRBV5-1 and TRBJ2-4, with D possibly matching TRBD1 (6 bases). The CDR3 spans 13 residues. The V and J ends lost 4 bases and 6 bases respectively, with 11 bases between them. The V gene's germline CDR1 is SGHRS and CDR2 YFSETQ. CDR3 DNA sequence: TGCGCCAGCAGCGCGACAGGCTTAAACATTCAGTACTTC. This translates into CASSATGLNIQYF.

The V call is TRBV6-6, the J call TRBJ1-2; D might be TRBD1 (6 bases). The CDR3 loop spans 11 amino acids. With 5 bases removed from V and 8 bases from J, the gap between germline ends came to 9 bases. Germline assignment: CDR1 MNHNY and CDR2 SVGAGI (reference sequence). For the CDR3, the DNA is TGTGCCAGCAGTAGGGGGGAGGGCTACACCTTC. It yields the protein CASSRGEGYTF.

The V and J genes are TRBV6-5 and TRBJ2-1; D tentatively reads TRBD1 or TRBD2 (5 bases each). The CDR3 is 14 amino acids. V was cut by 4 bases and J by 4 bases, with 11 bases left in between. Looked up from germline, CDR1 is MNHEY and CDR2 is SVGAGI. CDR3 sequence: CASSLGTQYNEQFF. Written as DNA, the CDR3 is TGTGCCAGCAGTTTGGGGACCCAGTACAATGAGCAGTTCTTC.

V usage is TRBV4-2 and J usage is TRBJ1-4; 8 bases fit TRBD1. V trimming: 0 bases; J trimming: 7 bases; junction bases outside the gene matches: 7. This CDR3 comprises 16 residues. Germline V lookup: CDR1 LGHNA, CDR2 YNFKEQ. The CDR3 region is CASSQDHQGAGEKLFF. CDR3 DNA sequence: TGTGCCAGCAGCCAAGATCACCAGGGGGCTGGTGAAAAACTGTTTTTT.

The CDR3 loop reads CASALTGGLNSPLHF. The CDR3, as DNA: TGTGCTAGTGCCCTAACCGGGGGGCTAAATTCACCCCTCCACTTT. The chain joins TRBV12-5 to TRBJ1-6; TRBD1 might be the D (6 bases). CDR1 is LGHNT, CDR2 FRNRAP, per germline. The CDR3 loop spans 15 amino acids. V lost 7 bases, J lost 7 bases, and 17 bases lay in between. Looking up the rest from reference TRBV12-5 and TRBJ1-6 gives the full variable domain: DARVTQTPRHKVTEMGQEVTMRCQPILGHNTVFWYRQTMMQGLELLAYFRNRAPLDDSGMPKDRFSAEMPDATLATLKIQPSEPRDSAVYFCASALTGGLNSPLHFGNGTRLTVT.

This chain connects TRBV7-9 to TRBJ2-1, with 14 positions matching TRBD2. The V gene end was trimmed by 4 bases and the J gene end by 7 bases; junction bases not matched to a gene: 3. The germline V gene encodes CDR1 SEHNR and CDR2 FQNEAQ (reference sequence). The CDR3 covers 15 residues. The CDR3 bases are TGTGCCAGCAGCTCCCGGACTAGCGGGGGGAATGAGCAGTTCTTC. Protein sequence: CASSSRTSGGNEQFF.

The V call is TRBV7-9, the J call TRBJ2-7; D remains ambiguous. The CDR3 totals 12 residues. Trimming took 5 bases from V and 0 from J, leaving 5 bases between them. CDR1 is SEHNR and CDR2 is FQNEAQ in the germline V gene (reference sequence). CDR3 amino acids: CASSQVSYEQYF. The CDR3 DNA is TGTGCCAGCAGCCAGGTCTCCTACGAGCAGTACTTC.

The J gene is TRBJ1-1, the V gene TRBV4-1; the D gene is possibly TRBD1 (5 bases). V was pared by 0 bases and J by 4 bases, with 9 bases between. Per germline, CDR1 MGHRA and CDR2 YSYEKL. The CDR3 sequence is 14 residues long. The CDR3 nucleotides read TGCGCCAGCAGCCAAGATTACGGGGCCACTGAAGCTTTCTTT. Translating it yields CASSQDYGATEAFF.